Listed below are T cell receptor beta chains from one sample, sequenced in a study of T-cell memory formation after mild COVID-19. From the 5' RACE reads, TCRdb called clonotypes with MiXCR, one entry per CDR3 protein. This sample yields about 540,000 distinct CDR3 sequences, of which roughly 22% are seen a single time; under 15% belongs to the top ten. Sequencing was done on a sample of PBMCs or a T cell subset sorted from them (not recorded which). The receptors were gathered from an adult woman who had mild COVID-19 (a few samples of this study predate the infection). Cell type and time point are not known. Each CDR3 is given with its conserved first and last residue. Fields, in order: V gene, D gene, CDR3 length, J gene, clone size, CDR3 DNA, CDR3 protein. D genes are given only for firm matches. Some rows mark clone size as missing; the rest say once, few, many or name a class of expanded clone.

V: TRBV12-3/TRBV12-4
D: TRBD2
length: 19
J: TRBJ2-1
size: few
DNA: TGTGCCAGCAGTTTACTGGGACTAGCGGCCGCGAGCTCCTACAATGAGCAGTTCTTC
CDR3: CASSLLGLAAASSYNEQFF

V: TRBV7-9
D: TRBD2
length: 17
J: TRBJ2-3
size: .
DNA: TGTGCCAGCAGCTTGGGGCGTACCGGGAGGCGCACAGATACGCAGTATTTT
CDR3: CASSLGRTGRRTDTQYF

V: TRBV7-9
D: .
length: 15
J: TRBJ1-1
size: .
DNA: TGTGCCAGCTCCCAGGGATACGTGGTGAACACTGAAGCTTTCTTT
CDR3: CASSQGYVVNTEAFF

V: TRBV28
D: .
length: 13
J: TRBJ2-1
size: .
DNA: TGTGCCAGCAAGAACGGGATGGGACCTGAGCAGTTCTTC
CDR3: CASKNGMGPEQFF

V: TRBV5-1
D: .
length: 14
J: TRBJ2-2
size: few
DNA: TGCGCCAGCAGCCGGGACATCCTCACCGGGGAGCTGTTTTTT
CDR3: CASSRDILTGELFF

V: TRBV29-1
D: TRBD2
length: 14
J: TRBJ2-5
size: few
DNA: TGCAGCGTTACTAGCGGGAGTTTCCAAGAGACCCAGTACTTC
CDR3: CSVTSGSFQETQYF

V: TRBV20-1
D: TRBD2
length: 12
J: TRBJ2-5
size: few
DNA: TGCAGTGCCGCGGGGGGCCAAGAGACCCAGTACTTC
CDR3: CSAAGGQETQYF

V: TRBV5-4
D: .
length: 15
J: TRBJ2-7
size: few
DNA: TGTGCCAGCAGCTTGGTGGCTCGCGGCAACTACGAGCAGTACTTC
CDR3: CASSLVARGNYEQYF

V: TRBV4-1
D: TRBD2
length: 17
J: TRBJ2-5
size: .
DNA: TGCGCCAGCAGCCACCCCGGGGGACTAGCGGGGGCGGGGACCCAGTACTTC
CDR3: CASSHPGGLAGAGTQYF

V: TRBV7-2
D: .
length: 13
J: TRBJ2-1
size: many
DNA: TGTGCCAGCAGCATAAGGGGGGCCAATGAGCAGTTCTTC
CDR3: CASSIRGANEQFF

V: TRBV20-1
D: TRBD1
length: 19
J: TRBJ1-1
size: .
DNA: TGCAGTGCTTGGGATTTAGGGACAGCCGAACTATCCATGAACACTGAAGCTTTCTTT
CDR3: CSAWDLGTAELSMNTEAFF

V: TRBV5-1
D: .
length: 13
J: TRBJ2-5
size: .
DNA: TGCGCCAGCAGCTTCAGGGTGGCGGAGACCCAGTACTTC
CDR3: CASSFRVAETQYF

V: TRBV12-3/TRBV12-4
D: TRBD1
length: 15
J: TRBJ1-6
size: few
DNA: TGTGCCAGCAGTTCAGGAGGGACAGCGACTGATCCCCTCCACTTT
CDR3: CASSSGGTATDPLHF

V: TRBV7-2
D: .
length: 15
J: TRBJ2-5
size: few
DNA: TGTGCCAGCAGCCCATTCGGGCGTAGCCAAGAGACCCAGTACTTC
CDR3: CASSPFGRSQETQYF

V: TRBV11-3
D: TRBD2
length: 18
J: TRBJ2-3
size: few
DNA: TGTGCCAGCAGCTTCGGGACTAGCGGGAGGGCCGGAGGAGATACGCAGTATTTT
CDR3: CASSFGTSGRAGGDTQYF

V: TRBV27
D: .
length: 14
J: TRBJ1-1
size: .
DNA: TGTGCCAGCAGTTTAGGGACGGCGGCCTCTGAAGCTTTCTTT
CDR3: CASSLGTAASEAFF

V: TRBV11-2
D: TRBD2
length: 16
J: TRBJ2-5
size: .
DNA: TGTGCCAGCAGCTTACTAGCGGGAGGGCCTGGGGAGACCCAGTACTTC
CDR3: CASSLLAGGPGETQYF